This record covers a single TCR beta chain. In the study's own analysis: Estimation of nucleated cell counts was performed using reference gene primer amplification. This table comes from immunoSEQ multiplex PCR, and its TCRdb copy is limited to in-frame clones, with some not included. V and J calls and clone size are given by that table; D and trimming were obtained from the DNA. The sample includes around 92,000 clones, 85% to 90% of them seen just once. The data stem from a study of blood T cell repertoires in COVID-19. About the study: Samples taken during acute and convalescent COVID-19 were collected in the United States, Italy and Spain. Sample material is recorded as cDNA or gDNA derived from T cells, B-cell-depleted T cells, or PBMCs.

The CDR3 sequence is 15 residues long. Germline assignment: CDR1 SGHTS and CDR2 YDEGEE. V lost 0 bases, J lost 5 bases, and 6 bases stayed unmatched. V and J are TRBV5-8 and TRBJ2-5; 8 positions match TRBD1. The clonotype originates from an elderly woman with active COVID-19. Sequencing used peripheral blood. The chain's CDR3 is CASSLGQGATETQYF. CDR3 DNA: TGTGCCAGCAGCTTGGGGCAGGGGGCGACGGAGACCCAGTACTTC.